This TCR beta chain was profiled in a study of patients and donors after allogeneic stem cell transplantation. This clonotype was detected many times. The V end lost 2 bases, the J end lost 13 bases, and 15 bases lay between the germline ends. The CDR3 runs 13 residues. From germline, CDR1 is MDHEN and CDR2 SYDVKM. TCRdb analysed the RT-PCR reads with MiXCR anew, one entry per CDR3 protein. In the table there are fewer than 5,000 distinct CDR3 sequences, approximately 15% of which are singletons. Sequencing used blood, either unsorted or a sorted T cell fraction (not recorded which). The receptor's source is a human donor who was either an allogeneic HSCT recipient or a stem cell or donor lymphocyte infusion donor (not recorded which). It is not recorded whose cells these are; they may come from a transplant donor. The chain carries TRBV28 and TRBJ2-1, with D possibly matching TRBD2 (6 bases). The CDR3 region is CASSLGSGSSQFF. CDR3 in DNA: TGTGCCAGCAGTTTAGGTAGCGGTTCGTCTCAGTTCTTC.